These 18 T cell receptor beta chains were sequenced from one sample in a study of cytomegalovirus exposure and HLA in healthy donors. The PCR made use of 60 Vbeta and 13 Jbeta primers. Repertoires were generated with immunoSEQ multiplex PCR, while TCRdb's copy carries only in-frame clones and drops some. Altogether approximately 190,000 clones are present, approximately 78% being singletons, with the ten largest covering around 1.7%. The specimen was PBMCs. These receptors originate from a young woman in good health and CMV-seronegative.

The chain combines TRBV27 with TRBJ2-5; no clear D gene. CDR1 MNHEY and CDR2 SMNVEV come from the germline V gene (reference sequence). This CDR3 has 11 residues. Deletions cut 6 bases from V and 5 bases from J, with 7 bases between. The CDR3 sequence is CASSSRETQYF. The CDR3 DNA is TGTGCCAGCAGCTCACGGGAGACCCAGTACTTC.

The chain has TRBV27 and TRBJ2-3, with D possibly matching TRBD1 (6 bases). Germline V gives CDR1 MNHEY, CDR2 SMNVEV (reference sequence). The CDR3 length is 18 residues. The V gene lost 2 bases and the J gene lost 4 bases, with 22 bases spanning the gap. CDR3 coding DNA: TGTGCCAGCAGTTTAGGTGGGACATCTGTGTTTTTCCCAGATACGCAGTATTTT. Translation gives CASSLGGTSVFFPDTQYF.

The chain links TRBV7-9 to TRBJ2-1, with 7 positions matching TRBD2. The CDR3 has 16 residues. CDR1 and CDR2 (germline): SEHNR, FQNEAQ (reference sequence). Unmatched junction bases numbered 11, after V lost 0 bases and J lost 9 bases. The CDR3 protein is CASSLAGRERYGEQFF. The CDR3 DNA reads TGTGCCAGCAGCTTAGCTGGGCGGGAGCGGTATGGTGAGCAGTTCTTC. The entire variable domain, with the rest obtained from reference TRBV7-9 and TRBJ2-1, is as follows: DTGVSQNPRHKITKRGQNVTFRCDPISEHNRLYWYRQTLGQGPEFLTYFQNEAQLEKSRLLSDRFSAERPKGSFSTLEIQRTEQGDSAMYLCASSLAGRERYGEQFFGPGTRLTVL.

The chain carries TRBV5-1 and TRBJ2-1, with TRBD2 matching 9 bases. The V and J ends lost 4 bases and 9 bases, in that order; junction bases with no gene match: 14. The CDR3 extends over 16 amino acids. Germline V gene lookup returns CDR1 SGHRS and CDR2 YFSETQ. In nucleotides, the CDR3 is TGCGCCAGCAGCCGTAGCGGGAGAGGGAATCGAGGTGAGCAGTTCTTC. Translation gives CASSRSGRGNRGEQFF.

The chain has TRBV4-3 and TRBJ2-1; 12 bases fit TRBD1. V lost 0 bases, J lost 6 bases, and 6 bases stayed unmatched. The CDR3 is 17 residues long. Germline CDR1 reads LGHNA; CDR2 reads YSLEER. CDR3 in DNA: TGCGCCAGCAGCCAAGATGGGTGGGACAGGGGGCCCAATGAGCAGTTCTTC. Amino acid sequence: CASSQDGWDRGPNEQFF.

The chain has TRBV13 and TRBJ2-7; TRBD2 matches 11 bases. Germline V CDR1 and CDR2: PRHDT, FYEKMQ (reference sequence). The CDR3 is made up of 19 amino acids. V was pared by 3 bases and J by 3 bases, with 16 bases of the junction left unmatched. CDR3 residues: CASSFRGLAGGAGGYEQYF. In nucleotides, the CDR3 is TGTGCCAGCAGCTTTCGTGGCCTAGCGGGAGGAGCCGGGGGCTACGAGCAGTACTTC.

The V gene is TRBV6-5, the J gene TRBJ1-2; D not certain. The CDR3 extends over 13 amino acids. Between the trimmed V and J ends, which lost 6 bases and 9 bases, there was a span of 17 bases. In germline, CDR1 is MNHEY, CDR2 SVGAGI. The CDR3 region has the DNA TGTGCCAGCAGCTCAGACCCGACTTTTCGCTACACCTTC. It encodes CASSSDPTFRYTF.

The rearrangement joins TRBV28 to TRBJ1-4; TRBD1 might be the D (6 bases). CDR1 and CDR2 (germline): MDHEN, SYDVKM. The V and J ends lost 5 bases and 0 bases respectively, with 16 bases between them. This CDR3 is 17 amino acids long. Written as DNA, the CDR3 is TGTGCCAGCAGTCCATACAGACAGGCTGCAACTAATGAAAAACTGTTTTTT. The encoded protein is CASSPYRQAATNEKLFF.

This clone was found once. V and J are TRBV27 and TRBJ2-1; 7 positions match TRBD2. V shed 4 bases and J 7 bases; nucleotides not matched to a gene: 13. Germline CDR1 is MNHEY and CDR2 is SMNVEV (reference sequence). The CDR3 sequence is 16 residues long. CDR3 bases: TGTGCCAGCAGTTCCCCGGGGGTAGCGGGCTTTAATGAGCAGTTCTTC. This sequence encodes CASSSPGVAGFNEQFF.

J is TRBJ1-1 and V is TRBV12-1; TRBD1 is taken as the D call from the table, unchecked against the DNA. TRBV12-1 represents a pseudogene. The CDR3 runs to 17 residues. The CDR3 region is CASSMIPGQGIDTEAFF. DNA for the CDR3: TGTGCCAGCAGCATGATCCCGGGACAGGGTATCGACACTGAAGCTTTCTTT.

The CDR3: CASSLFIEQFF. The CDR3, as DNA: TGTGCCAGCAGCTTGTTCATCGAGCAGTTCTTC. The rearrangement links TRBV7-9 to TRBJ2-1; D not resolved. Trimming took 3 bases from V and 10 from J, leaving 7 bases between them. The CDR3 runs 11 residues. Germline values: CDR1 SEHNR, CDR2 FQNEAQ (reference sequence).

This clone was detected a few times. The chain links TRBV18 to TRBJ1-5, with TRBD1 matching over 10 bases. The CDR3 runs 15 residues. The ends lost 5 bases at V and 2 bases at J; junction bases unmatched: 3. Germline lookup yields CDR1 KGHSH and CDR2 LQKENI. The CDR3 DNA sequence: TGTGCCAGCTCAGAGGGGACAGGGGGCAATCAGCCCCAGCATTTT. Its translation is CASSEGTGGNQPQHF.

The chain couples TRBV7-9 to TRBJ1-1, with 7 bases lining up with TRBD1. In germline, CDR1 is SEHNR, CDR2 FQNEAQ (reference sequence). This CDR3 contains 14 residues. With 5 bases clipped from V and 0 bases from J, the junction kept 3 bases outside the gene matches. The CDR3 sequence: CASSPDRLNTEAFF. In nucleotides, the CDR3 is TGTGCCAGCAGCCCGGACAGGTTGAACACTGAAGCTTTCTTT.

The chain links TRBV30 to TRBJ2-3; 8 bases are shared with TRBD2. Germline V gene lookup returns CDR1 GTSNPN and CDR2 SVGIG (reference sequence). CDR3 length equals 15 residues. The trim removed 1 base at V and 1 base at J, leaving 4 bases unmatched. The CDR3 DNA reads TGTGCCTGGAGTGGTACGGGAGGGGGCACAGATACGCAGTATTTT. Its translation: CAWSGTGGGTDTQYF.

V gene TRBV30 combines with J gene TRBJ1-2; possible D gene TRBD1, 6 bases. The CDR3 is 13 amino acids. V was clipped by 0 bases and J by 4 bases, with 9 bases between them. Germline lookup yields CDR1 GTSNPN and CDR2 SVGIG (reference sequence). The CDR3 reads CAWSVGGVYGYTF. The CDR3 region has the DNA TGTGCCTGGAGTGTAGGGGGAGTCTATGGCTACACCTTC.

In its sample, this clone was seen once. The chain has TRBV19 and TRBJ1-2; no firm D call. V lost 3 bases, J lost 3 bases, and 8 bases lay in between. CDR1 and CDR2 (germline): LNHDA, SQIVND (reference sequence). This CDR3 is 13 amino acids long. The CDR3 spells CASSIRGDYGYTF. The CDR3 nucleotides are TGTGCCAGTAGTATCCGGGGAGACTATGGCTACACCTTC.

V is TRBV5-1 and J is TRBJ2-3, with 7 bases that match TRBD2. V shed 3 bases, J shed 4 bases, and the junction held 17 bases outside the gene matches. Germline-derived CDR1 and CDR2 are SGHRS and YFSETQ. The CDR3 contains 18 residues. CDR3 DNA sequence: TGCGCCAGCAGCTGGGGCATGATGGGAGGGCCGTCTGCAGATACGCAGTATTTT. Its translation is CASSWGMMGGPSADTQYF.

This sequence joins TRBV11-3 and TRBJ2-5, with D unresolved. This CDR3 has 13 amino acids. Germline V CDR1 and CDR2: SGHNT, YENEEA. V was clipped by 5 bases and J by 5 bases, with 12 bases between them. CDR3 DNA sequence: TGTGCCAGCAGCCACAGAACCATCGAGACCCAGTACTTC. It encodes CASSHRTIETQYF.